This TCR beta chain was retrieved from a study of T cells in Graves' hyperthyroidism and ophthalmopathy. Study-wide background: Sampling of peripheral blood happened at initial diagnosis, prior to any treatment. The study's findings and limits: Most clonotypes expanded in thyroid above 0.001 were likewise present in blood.

Germline V CDR1 and CDR2: SGHKS, YYEKEE (reference sequence). This CDR3 has 15 amino acids. The V gene end was trimmed by 4 bases and the J gene end by 4 bases; junction bases not matched to a gene: 5. This clonotype showed up many times. The target antigen is unknown. Amplification of TCR beta CDR3 regions was performed using RNA transcripts as template. First-round RT-PCR of the TCR CDR3 relied on the HTBI primer set. TCRdb reprocessed the multiplex PCR reads with MiXCR, giving one entry per CDR3 protein. The sample consists of 700,000 or so distinct CDR3 sequences, approximately 15% of them appearing once.

This TCR derives from a woman aged 45-65 years with Graves' ophthalmopathy. The chain joins TRBV5-5 to TRBJ2-2; TRBD2 aligns across 9 bases. The specimen sequenced was blood. The CDR3 DNA sequence: TGTGCCAGCAGCAATAGCGGGAGCTTCACCGGGGAGCTGTTTTTT. It is translated as CASSNSGSFTGELFF.